These T cell receptor beta chains were read from a single sample in a study of blood T cell repertoires in COVID-19. Method: immunoSEQ multiplex PCR; TCRdb's copy keeps in-frame clones and lacks some. The repertoire holds 130,000 to 150,000 clones, with around 83% as singletons. The specimen sequenced was PBMCs or T cells enriched from blood (not recorded which). The receptor set was obtained from a woman aged 45-60 years who had been exposed to COVID-19. The CDR3 runs from the conserved cysteine through the conserved F or W. A D gene is named only where the DNA matches it firmly. The size of a clone is reported for some rows only, either as once, few or many, or as a class for expanded clones.

j_call clone_size d_call v_call cdr3_length cdr3_nt cdr3_aa
TRBJ1-4 once NA TRBV12-2 15 TGTGCAAGTCGCTTAGCGTCGGGCCAGGGTGAAAAACTGTTTTTT CASRLASGQGEKLFF
TRBJ2-1 few TRBD2 TRBV28 16 TGTGCCAGCAGTTTAGCGGGAGGGACTCCGTCGAATGAGCAGTTCTTC CASSLAGGTPSNEQFF
TRBJ2-7 NA TRBD1 TRBV2 15 TGTGCCAGCAGCCTTTTGGGACAGGGAATTGGGGAGCAGTACTTC CASSLLGQGIGEQYF
TRBJ2-3 NA TRBD2 TRBV6-2/TRBV6-3 16 TGTGCCAGCAGTTACCGCCTAGCGGGGGCCACAGATACGCAGTATTTT CASSYRLAGATDTQYF
TRBJ2-1 NA NA TRBV2 14 TGTGCCAGCAGTGTTCGGGGGAGTCACAATGAGCAGTTCTTC CASSVRGSHNEQFF
TRBJ2-1 NA TRBD2 TRBV4-1 15 TGCGCCAGCAGCGCCCGCCTAGCGGGAGGGCATGAGCAGTTCTTC CASSARLAGGHEQFF
TRBJ2-7 few NA TRBV19 14 TGTGCCAGTAGTATCCTGGACCGGGGGAGCGAGCAGTACTTC CASSILDRGSEQYF
TRBJ2-3 NA NA TRBV5-1 19 TGCGCCAGCAGCTCGCCATCGTCGGGGGTGACCTCAAGCACAGATACGCAGTATTTT CASSSPSSGVTSSTDTQYF
TRBJ1-2 NA TRBD1 TRBV19 14 TGTGCCAGTACCCCCAGGGGGATCGGCTATGGCTACACCTTC CASTPRGIGYGYTF
TRBJ2-3 NA NA TRBV5-6 15 TGTGCCAGCAGCTTGAGCTATTCGGTGGCAGATACGCAGTATTTT CASSLSYSVADTQYF
TRBJ1-2 once NA TRBV4-3 16 TGCGCCAGCAGTCCAAGAGCTGTCAGGTGGCAATATGGCTACACCTTC CASSPRAVRWQYGYTF
TRBJ2-7 NA TRBD2 TRBV15 15 TGTGCCACCAGTAGATCCGGACTAGGAGCCTACGAGCAGTACTTC CATSRSGLGAYEQYF
TRBJ1-1 once NA TRBV30 15 TGTGCCTGGAGAGCGATTGGGGCAGCCAACACTGAAGCTTTCTTT CAWRAIGAANTEAFF
TRBJ1-1 NA NA TRBV9 16 TGTGCCAGCAGCGTAGTGGGGGGACCTCTCAACACTGAAGCTTTCTTT CASSVVGGPLNTEAFF
TRBJ2-7 NA NA TRBV6-2/TRBV6-3 14 TGTGCCAGCAGTTATGCTGGACACCCCTACGAGCAGTACTTC CASSYAGHPYEQYF
TRBJ1-5 NA TRBD1 TRBV3-1/TRBV3-2 15 TGTGCCAGCAGCCAAAATGACAGGGACAATCAGCCCCAGCATTTT CASSQNDRDNQPQHF
TRBJ2-3 NA TRBD2 TRBV4-1 17 TGCGCCAGCAGCCAAGATCATGGTAGCGGGAGGTCAGATACGCAGTATTTT CASSQDHGSGRSDTQYF
TRBJ2-7 once TRBD2 TRBV19 15 TGTGCCAGTACGACACCGGGACTAGCGAGCTACGAGCAGTACTTC CASTTPGLASYEQYF
TRBJ1-4 NA TRBD1 TRBV9 14 TGTGCCAGCAGCACCCGACAGGGGGATGAAAAACTGTTTTTT CASSTRQGDEKLFF
TRBJ2-3 once NA TRBV4-3 14 TGCGCCAGCAGCCTCCTACAGAACACAGATACGCAGTATTTT CASSLLQNTDTQYF
TRBJ2-7 NA TRBD1 TRBV5-6 16 TGTGCCAGCAGCCGAGGCCGGGACAGGGGTAGGTACGAGCAGTACTTC CASSRGRDRGRYEQYF
TRBJ1-1 NA TRBD1 TRBV6-2/TRBV6-3 16 TGTGCCAGCAGTTACTTCCCGACAGGGGTGATCGCTGAAGCTTTCTTT CASSYFPTGVIAEAFF
TRBJ2-3 few NA TRBV19 18 TGTGCCAGTAGTATGAAGTCAGGGGCCGATCACCGAAGAGATACGCAGTATTTT CASSMKSGADHRRDTQYF
TRBJ2-7 NA NA TRBV20-1 11 TGCAGTGCCCTGGACATGCACGAGCAGTACTTC CSALDMHEQYF
TRBJ2-3 NA TRBD2 TRBV5-1 17 TGCGCCAGCAGCGGGACTAGCGGGAGGGATAGCACAGATACGCAGTATTTT CASSGTSGRDSTDTQYF
TRBJ1-1 NA TRBD1 TRBV12-3/TRBV12-4 11 TGTGCCAGCAGTGACAGGGGAGAAGCTTTCTTT CASSDRGEAFF
TRBJ2-1 NA NA TRBV19 16 TGTGCCAGCAAGCTCCGGGAGTCAGAAAGGCTCAATGAGCAGTTCTTC CASKLRESERLNEQFF
TRBJ2-1 NA NA TRBV29-1 13 TGCAGCGTTGAAGGTTCCGACAGCAATGAGCAGTTCTTC CSVEGSDSNEQFF
TRBJ2-7 NA TRBD2 TRBV7-8 14 TGTGCCAGCAGTCGCGGGACTAGCGGGCACGAGCAGTACTTC CASSRGTSGHEQYF
TRBJ1-2 NA NA TRBV19 15 TGTGCCAGTAGTATCCGCACCCTAGGAAACTATGGCTACACCTTC CASSIRTLGNYGYTF
TRBJ2-1 once TRBD2 TRBV24-1 17 TGTGCCACCAGTGCCCGCCCGACTAGCGGGGTTAAGGATGAGCAGTTCTTC CATSARPTSGVKDEQFF
TRBJ2-2 NA NA TRBV19 17 TGTGCCAGTAGTATAGATCGGAGGGTTTTGCCCACCGGGGAGCTGTTTTTT CASSIDRRVLPTGELFF
TRBJ1-6 few NA TRBV3-1/TRBV3-2 14 TGTGCCAGCAGCCATGACAGTTATAATTCACCCCTCCACTTT CASSHDSYNSPLHF
TRBJ2-2 NA NA TRBV12-5 13 TGTGCTAGTGGTTTGGCCGGGAATGTGGAGCTGTTTTTT CASGLAGNVELFF
TRBJ2-7 NA TRBD2 TRBV11-2 15 TGTGCCAGCAGCTTAACTAGCGGGGTAGCCTACGAGCAGTACTTC CASSLTSGVAYEQYF
TRBJ2-2 NA NA TRBV3-1/TRBV3-2 17 TGTGCCAGCAGCCAAGGGGGCGGGGGCTCGAACACCGGGGAGCTGTTTTTT CASSQGGGGSNTGELFF
TRBJ1-1 NA TRBD1 TRBV6-1 14 TGTGCCAGCAGTGAGACAGGGGGTTGGTCTGAAGCTTTCTTT CASSETGGWSEAFF
TRBJ1-5 NA NA TRBV18 16 TGTGCCAGCTCACCCCGCCAGACAGCTAGCAATCAGCCCCAGCATTTT CASSPRQTASNQPQHF
TRBJ2-3 NA TRBD2 TRBV27 14 TGTGCCAGCTCGGGGGGGCCCCGCACAGATACGCAGTATTTT CASSGGPRTDTQYF
TRBJ1-6 NA NA TRBV7-8 15 TGTGCCAGCAGCCCCCCGGGGACCTATAATTCACCCCTCCACTTT CASSPPGTYNSPLHF
TRBJ2-2 NA NA TRBV27 18 TGTGCCAGCAGTCCATACACAACCCAGACAATTAACACCGGGGAGCTGTTTTTT CASSPYTTQTINTGELFF
TRBJ2-1 NA NA TRBV2 13 TGTGCCAGCAGATACCTAGCAGCGGGTGAGCAGTTCTTC CASRYLAAGEQFF
TRBJ2-7 NA TRBD1 TRBV7-2 15 TGTGCCAGCAGCTTAGGCCAGACAGGGGGCTACGAGCAGTACTTC CASSLGQTGGYEQYF
TRBJ1-1 NA NA TRBV21-1 15 TGTGCCAGCAGCAAAGACGGACAGGGTAACACTGAAGCTTTCTTT CASSKDGQGNTEAFF
TRBJ2-3 once TRBD2 TRBV5-1 15 TGCGCCAGCAGCATTAGCGGGACTAGCACAGATACGCAGTATTTT CASSISGTSTDTQYF
TRBJ2-3 NA TRBD2 TRBV6-5 16 TGTGCCAGCAGTTACGGCGGGGGGATCGGCACAGATACGCAGTATTTT CASSYGGGIGTDTQYF
TRBJ1-1 few TRBD1 TRBV5-1 14 TGCGCCAGCAGCTTGGGAACGGACAGGGGGGAAGCTTTCTTT CASSLGTDRGEAFF
TRBJ1-1 many NA TRBV29-1 11 TGCAGCGTTGCTACGGGAAGTGAAGCTTTCTTT CSVATGSEAFF
TRBJ2-2 NA TRBD1 TRBV5-1 16 TGCGCCAGCAGCCTGTCCGGGACAGGTACATCCGGGGAGCTGTTTTTT CASSLSGTGTSGELFF
TRBJ2-5 NA NA TRBV6-1 15 TGTGCCAGCAGTGAGTCTACCAAACAGCAAGAGACCCAGTACTTC CASSESTKQQETQYF